This T cell receptor beta chain was observed in a study of blood T cell repertoires in COVID-19. Study information: Acute and convalescent COVID-19 specimens originated in the United States, Italy and Spain. T cells, B-cell-depleted T cells, or PBMCs provided the cDNA or gDNA that served as material.

Original methodology: How many nucleated cells were present was estimated from reference gene primer amplification. Sequenced by immunoSEQ multiplex PCR; TCRdb stores in-frame clones only, minus some. From that table come the V and J calls and clone size; the DNA was used to work out D and trimming. The sample comprises more than 70,000 clones, 75% to 95% of which are singletons, and roughly 3.9% rests with the top ten. The CDR3 runs 11 residues. In germline, CDR1 is DFQATT, CDR2 SNEGSKA (reference sequence). Input material: peripheral blood. The gene calls are TRBV20-1 and TRBJ1-1; TRBD1 might be the D (6 bases). The source of this sequence is a woman in her 50s in a cohort sampled during active COVID-19. CDR3 sequence (DNA): TGCAGCACCAAAAGGGGGACTGAAGCTTTCTTT. Translation gives CSTKRGTEAFF.